The 10 T cell receptor beta chains in this list originate from one sample, sequenced in a study of OX40 agonist ivuxolimab in advanced cancers. TCRdb keeps only in-frame clones here, not all; method: immunoSEQ multiplex PCR. In the table there are approximately 17,000 clones, approximately 84% of which are singletons. Source: CD4+ or CD8+ T cells sorted from blood, taken in a trial of the OX40 agonist ivuxolimab. These receptors were obtained from an adult with an advanced solid tumor such as melanoma, head and neck, liver or kidney cancer.

The chain is built from TRBV28 and TRBJ2-3; 13 positions agree with TRBD2. The CDR3 runs to 16 residues. Germline CDR1 and CDR2: MDHEN and SYDVKM. Trimming took 4 bases from V and 2 from J; bases not matched to a gene: 3. CDR3 bases: TGTGCCAGCAGTTCCGGACTAGCGGGGGTCACAGATACGCAGTATTTT. Translating it yields CASSSGLAGVTDTQYF.

This clone has only one observation. The rearrangement links TRBV11-1 to TRBJ2-7; D gene unclear. Per germline, CDR1 SGHAT and CDR2 FQDESV (reference sequence). The CDR3 loop spans 13 amino acids. The V gene lost 1 base and the J gene lost 2 bases, with 6 bases spanning the gap. The CDR3 DNA is TGTGCCAGCAGCTTAGGGACGGCCTACGAGCAGTACTTC. Translation: CASSLGTAYEQYF.

This clone has just one count. The V gene is TRBV28, the J gene TRBJ2-7; 7 bases align to TRBD1. The CDR3 is 15 amino acids. Germline assignment: CDR1 MDHEN and CDR2 SYDVKM. V gave up 7 bases and J gave up 1 base; unmatched junction bases: 10. CDR3 DNA sequence: TGTGCCAGCAACCACCGGGACAGAGGGTCCTACGAGCAGTACTTC. As protein: CASNHRDRGSYEQYF.

The chain links TRBV4-1 to TRBJ1-1, with TRBD1 matching 7 bases. The CDR3 has 14 residues. The V gene end was trimmed by 4 bases and the J gene end by 10 bases; junction bases not matched to a gene: 12. Per the germline V gene, CDR1 is MGHRA and CDR2 is YSYEKL. CDR3 sequence (DNA): TGCGCCAGCAGCCCTCGGACAGGAATAAGCCCAGCTTTCTTT. Protein: CASSPRTGISPAFF.

The chain recombines TRBV7-3 with TRBJ2-5; TRBD1 matches 9 bases. CDR1 and CDR2 (germline): SGHTA, FQGTGA. Trimming at V came to 5 bases and at J to 4 bases, leaving 5 bases not matched to a gene. The CDR3 totals 14 residues. The CDR3 DNA follows: TGTGCCAGCAGCCGTACAGGGGGCTCAGAGACCCAGTACTTC. Encoded protein: CASSRTGGSETQYF.

The rearrangement links TRBV7-9 to TRBJ2-5, with unresolved D. With 1 base removed from V and 1 base from J, the gap between germline ends came to 10 bases. The CDR3 covers 15 residues. The germline V gene has CDR1 SEHNR and CDR2 FQNEAQ (reference sequence). The CDR3 loop reads CASSLEPLPQETQYF. The CDR3 coding sequence is TGTGCCAGCAGCTTAGAGCCACTACCCCAAGAGACCCAGTACTTC. Full variable domain (remainder filled in from reference TRBV7-9 and TRBJ2-5): DTGVSQNPRHKITKRGQNVTFRCDPISEHNRLYWYRQTLGQGPEFLTYFQNEAQLEKSRLLSDRFSAERPKGSFSTLEIQRTEQGDSAMYLCASSLEPLPQETQYFGPGTRLLVL.

The V gene is TRBV7-3, the J gene TRBJ2-5; 10 nucleotides align to TRBD2. The V and J ends lost 2 bases and 5 bases, in that order; junction bases with no gene match: 11. Germline CDR1 is SGHTA and CDR2 is FQGTGA. The CDR3 has 17 residues. For the CDR3, the DNA is TGTGCCAGCAGCTTAGCGCCTAGCGGGGGTATCCAGGAGACCCAGTACTTC. Protein sequence: CASSLAPSGGIQETQYF.

The sample holds one count of this clone. The chain recombines TRBV7-9 with TRBJ2-2; 9 nucleotides match TRBD1. V lost 5 bases and J lost 5; bases outside the gene matches: 6. This CDR3 spans 15 amino acids. Germline CDR1 reads SEHNR; CDR2 reads FQNEAQ (reference sequence). This CDR3 reads CASSTGQGLTGELFF. DNA of the CDR3: TGTGCCAGCAGCACCGGACAGGGGTTAACCGGGGAGCTGTTTTTT.

V is TRBV14 and J is TRBJ1-1; no definite D call. Germline CDR1 is SGHDN and CDR2 is FVKESK. With 3 bases removed from V and 6 bases from J, the gap between germline ends came to 5 bases. The CDR3 is 11 amino acids. The CDR3 loop reads CASSQGSEAFF. In DNA form, the CDR3 reads TGTGCCAGCAGCCAGGGGTCTGAAGCTTTCTTT.

This chain uses TRBV10-3 with TRBJ2-7, with 9 bases matching TRBD1. After removal of 7 bases from V and 2 bases from J, the junction contained 9 bases not matched to a gene. Per germline, CDR1 ENHRY and CDR2 SYGVKD. The length of the CDR3 is 15 residues. CDR3 coding DNA: TGTGCCATCACCAGCCACGGGACAGGGACCTACGAGCAGTACTTC. As protein: CAITSHGTGTYEQYF.